The clone carrying this T cell receptor (beta chain) was recorded a few times. Its antigen remains unknown. The data derive from a study of human T cells and chemical hapten exposure. As for the study in general: The variation in per-sample TCR yields arose mainly from small differences in pooled library volumes. Study outcomes and limitations: PT1 expanded TCR counts correlated positively with patch test score. In comparison with controls, expanded TCRs gave rise to a significantly larger number of large CDR3 similarity clusters.

Authors' analysis steps: A per-sample median of 95,638 TCRs was observed, with counts ranging from roughly 20,000 to 700,000. TCRdb reprocessed the RACE reads with MiXCR, giving one entry per CDR3 protein. The V and J calls reflect TCRdb's pipeline rather than the authors' work. This table has 300,000 to 450,000 distinct CDR3 sequences, 5% to 6.5% appearing once. The length of the CDR3 is 14 residues. Looked up from germline, CDR1 is LGHNA and CDR2 is YNFKEQ. Trimming took 5 bases from V and 0 from J, leaving 10 bases between them. Time point defined: pre-sensitization, week 0. Indicated treatment: therapeutic diphenylcyclopropenone sensitization with weekly scalp DPC.

This chain joins TRBV4-2 and TRBJ1-1; D ambiguous. This receptor was taken from a woman aged 18-35 years with alopecia areata. Some clones in this sample may be carry-over from other donors' samples. This sample comprised whole blood, obtained in connection with sensitization to the hapten diphenylcyclopropenone (DPC). The CDR3 DNA reads as TGTGCCAGCAGCAAACCCCAGGTGAACACTGAAGCTTTCTTT. Its protein is CASSKPQVNTEAFF.